This passage covers 23 T cell receptor beta chains from one sample sequenced in a study of siplizumab effects on memory and regulatory T cells (dated by TCRdb to the late 2010s). Library preparation used the immunoSEQ multiplex PCR assay. In its TCRdb copy, this immuneACCESS table keeps in-frame sequences only and misses some clones. Where compared with another copy, unresolved V genes explain less than half of these, and the others have no known cause. The sample table shows some 100,000 clones, and 85% to 95% are seen once. Approximately 1.5% of the sample is in the top ten clones. Sample: non-Treg CD4+ T cells sorted from blood. In light of the paper, this sample's cell subset or site label describes: FACS-sorted unstimulated CD4+ non-regulatory T cells. The receptors derive from a human donor in good health.

The chain couples TRBV6-1 to TRBJ2-7, with TRBD1 identical over 7 bases. CDR1 MNHNS and CDR2 SASEGT come from the germline V gene. This CDR3 is built from 14 residues. J was trimmed by 1 base and V by 6 bases; bases with no gene match: 6. The CDR3 region is CASSEGARSYEQYF. The CDR3 coding sequence is TGTGCCAGCAGCGAGGGGGCGCGATCCTACGAGCAGTACTTC.

The rearrangement uses TRBV7-2 and TRBJ2-3, with D maybe TRBD2 (7 bases). In germline, CDR1 is SGHTA, CDR2 FQGNSA. Trimming pared 7 bases from V and 3 bases from J, leaving 14 bases between. The CDR3 is 14 residues long. DNA of the CDR3: TGTGCCAGCAAAGGGAGGGGGAGGACAGATACGCAGTATTTT. Translation gives CASKGRGRTDTQYF.

The V call is TRBV28, the J call TRBJ2-3, with 7 bases lining up with TRBD1. Germline CDR1 MDHEN, CDR2 SYDVKM. This CDR3 region has 16 residues. The V gene end was trimmed by 2 bases and the J gene end by 0 bases; junction bases not matched to a gene: 5. CDR3 nucleotides: TGTGCCAGCAGTTTAAACAGGGGCCCTAGCACAGATACGCAGTATTTT. Translating it yields CASSLNRGPSTDTQYF.

The rearrangement uses TRBV7-9 and TRBJ2-1; 7 bases are shared with TRBD2. From germline, CDR1 is SEHNR and CDR2 FQNEAQ (reference sequence). V lost 2 bases to trimming and J lost 0 bases; unmatched junction nucleotides: 10. CDR3 size: 18 residues. The CDR3 DNA is TGTGCCAGCAGCTTATTAGCGGGTGGTCCAGGCTCCTACAATGAGCAGTTCTTC. Amino acids: CASSLLAGGPGSYNEQFF.

V usage is TRBV4-2 and J usage is TRBJ2-5; 7 bases line up with TRBD2. The V and J ends lost 0 bases and 7 bases, in that order; junction bases with no gene match: 8. Germline V gene sequence: CDR1 LGHNA, CDR2 YNFKEQ. This CDR3 contains 15 residues. CDR3 DNA: TGTGCCAGCAGCCAAGATCGCAGGGAGGGAGGGACCCAGTACTTC. Its protein product is CASSQDRREGGTQYF.

V usage is TRBV10-2 and J usage is TRBJ2-5, with D hard to call. This CDR3 region has 15 residues. V was clipped by 5 bases and J by 5 bases, with 18 bases between them. CDR1 is WSHSY, CDR2 SAAADI, per germline. CDR3 sequence (DNA): TGCGCCAGCAGTCCTAGTCTCCAACCATTCGAGACCCAGTACTTC. This encodes CASSPSLQPFETQYF.

This clone appeared a few times. The chain joins TRBV5-4 to TRBJ2-7, with D maybe TRBD2 (6 bases). Looked up from germline, CDR1 is SGHNT and CDR2 is YYREEE (reference sequence). V shed 4 bases and J shed 7 bases, with 27 bases lying between them. This CDR3 region has 17 residues. For the CDR3, the DNA is TGTGCCAGCAGCGCCGCTGTTGTGACATCGCCTAGCGCTGAGCAGTACTTC. Its translation: CASSAAVVTSPSAEQYF.

V gene TRBV9 combines with J gene TRBJ1-4; 7 bases fit TRBD1. V dropped 4 bases and J dropped 0; count of bases not matched to a gene: 6. Germline V CDR1 and CDR2: SGDLS, YYNGEE. The CDR3 consists of 16 residues. The CDR3 loop is CASSPHTGATNEKLFF. The DNA of the CDR3 is TGTGCCAGCAGCCCTCACACAGGGGCAACTAATGAAAAACTGTTTTTT.

This chain connects TRBV10-1 to TRBJ2-1, with TRBD2 matching 7 bases. V shed 3 bases, J shed 7 bases, and the junction held 9 bases outside the gene matches. Germline-derived CDR1 and CDR2 are WNHNN and SYGVQD (reference sequence). The CDR3 has 15 residues. For the CDR3, the DNA is TGCGCCAGCAGTGACGCGGGAGAGGGGCGGAATGAGCAGTTCTTC. Translated: CASSDAGEGRNEQFF.

This clone was recorded only once. The chain recombines TRBV5-6 with TRBJ1-3; TRBD1 agrees at 10 bases. The CDR3 extends over 19 amino acids. V lost 0 bases to trimming and J lost 1 base; unmatched junction nucleotides: 10. From germline, CDR1 is SGHDT and CDR2 YYEEEE. CDR3 amino acids: CASSLGRQGAGSSGNTIYF. The CDR3 region has the DNA TGTGCCAGCAGCTTGGGCCGACAGGGGGCTGGTTCATCTGGAAACACCATATATTTT.

The V gene is TRBV6-4, the J gene TRBJ2-1; weak D call: TRBD2 (7 bases). CDR3 length: 12 residues. Trimming shortened V by 6 bases and J by 10 bases, and 13 bases separated the two germline ends. Germline lookup yields CDR1 MRHNA and CDR2 SNTAGT. The CDR3 sequence is CASRKEGGEQFF. In DNA form, the CDR3 reads TGTGCCAGCAGAAAGGAGGGGGGGGAGCAGTTCTTC.

V gene TRBV5-4 combines with J gene TRBJ2-1; the match to TRBD1 covers 11 bases. Trimming at V came to 4 bases and at J to 5 bases, leaving 14 bases not matched to a gene. Germline-derived CDR1 and CDR2 are SGHNT and YYREEE (reference sequence). This CDR3 is built from 18 residues. Here the CDR3 reads CASSPVPGGTGGNNEQFF. Written as DNA, the CDR3 is TGTGCCAGCAGCCCCGTGCCAGGAGGGACAGGGGGGAACAATGAGCAGTTCTTC.

The V and J genes are TRBV4-1 and TRBJ1-2; unclear D gene. Germline assignment: CDR1 MGHRA and CDR2 YSYEKL. Trimming stripped 3 bases from V and 3 bases from J, with 14 bases between. The CDR3 spans 15 residues. CDR3 sequence: CASSQSKPSYYGYTF. In DNA, the CDR3 is TGCGCCAGCAGCCAGAGCAAACCGTCCTACTATGGCTACACCTTC.

The V gene is TRBV29-1, the J gene TRBJ1-1, with a tentative D call TRBD1 (5 bases). V gave up 6 bases and J gave up 6 bases, with 11 bases separating them. Germline V lookup: CDR1 SQVTM, CDR2 ANQGSEA. CDR3 size: 11 residues. CDR3 protein: CSVRGSAEAFF. The CDR3 DNA follows: TGCAGCGTAAGGGGTAGCGCTGAAGCTTTCTTT.

J is TRBJ2-1 and V is TRBV28; 7 nucleotides align to TRBD1. Germline-derived CDR1 and CDR2 are MDHEN and SYDVKM. After removal of 6 bases from V and 4 bases from J, the junction contained 9 bases not matched to a gene. The CDR3 covers 15 residues. The CDR3 DNA is TGTGCCAGCAGGGGGCCCGGGACAGTTTACAATGAGCAGTTCTTC. This codes for CASRGPGTVYNEQFF.

The chain combines TRBV5-5 with TRBJ2-2; 10 bases are a match to TRBD2. The CDR3 totals 18 residues. The V gene's germline CDR1 is SGHKS and CDR2 YYEKEE (reference sequence). J gave up 4 bases and V 0 bases, and 9 bases lay outside the gene matches. The CDR3 nucleotides are TGTGCCAGCAGCTTGGTTGCTAGCGGGAGCGGGCGCACCGGGGAGCTGTTTTTT. Protein sequence: CASSLVASGSGRTGELFF.

CDR3 coding DNA: TGTGCCAGCAGTGGGCAGACTAACTATGGCTACACCTTC. Encoded protein: CASSGQTNYGYTF. The chain combines TRBV4-2 with TRBJ1-2; D is uncertain. CDR3 size: 13 residues. The V gene lost 6 bases and the J gene lost 0 bases, with 8 bases spanning the gap. The germline V gene encodes CDR1 LGHNA and CDR2 YNFKEQ.

The chain carries TRBV5-1 and TRBJ2-2, with D perhaps matching TRBD2 (6 bases). CDR1 and CDR2 from the germline V gene are SGHRS and YFSETQ. The V end lost 1 base, the J end lost 5 bases, and 15 bases lay between the germline ends. The CDR3 length is 16 residues. CDR3 bases: TGCGCCAGCAGCTTGTGGGGGGACCCCGGAACCGGGGAGCTGTTTTTT. Translating gives CASSLWGDPGTGELFF.

This chain joins TRBV15 and TRBJ2-3; 8 bases agree with TRBD1. This CDR3 has 16 residues. The V gene end was trimmed by 5 bases and the J gene end by 6 bases; junction bases not matched to a gene: 13. Germline V CDR1 and CDR2: LNHNV, YYDKDF (reference sequence). CDR3 DNA: TGTGCCACCAGCGGACTAAGGACAGGGCCCTTGGATACGCAGTATTTT. Encoded protein: CATSGLRTGPLDTQYF.

This chain links TRBV28 with TRBJ2-6; D gene ambiguous. The germline CDR1 and CDR2 sequences are MDHEN and SYDVKM. The V end lost 3 bases, the J end lost 0 bases, and 15 bases lay between the germline ends. The CDR3 is made up of 18 amino acids. The CDR3 reads CASSFRKGDFSGANVLTF. CDR3 DNA sequence: TGTGCCAGCAGTTTTCGAAAAGGAGACTTCTCTGGGGCCAACGTCCTGACTTTC. Based on the CDR3 plus reference TRBV28 and TRBJ2-6, the full variable domain is DVKVTQSSRYLVKRTGEKVFLECVQDMDHENMFWYRQDPGLGLRLIYFSYDVKMKEKGDIPEGYSVSREKKERFSLILESASTNQTSMYLCASSFRKGDFSGANVLTFGAGSRLTVL.

V is TRBV28 and J is TRBJ2-2; 7 nucleotides agree with TRBD1. V shed 10 bases and J 2 bases; nucleotides not matched to a gene: 7. The CDR3 spans 14 residues. CDR1 and CDR2 (germline): MDHEN, SYDVKM. The DNA of the CDR3 is TGTGCCATTATGGGACAGCTAAACACCGGGGAGCTGTTTTTT. Amino acids: CAIMGQLNTGELFF.

This chain joins TRBV21-1 and TRBJ1-5. TRBV21-1 corresponds to a pseudogene. There are 16 residues in the CDR3. The CDR3 sequence: CASSKDRRGMNQPQHF. Here the CDR3 DNA reads TGTGCCAGCAGCAAAGACAGGAGGGGGATGAATCAGCCCCAGCATTTT.

The chain recombines TRBV10-2 with TRBJ1-4; 9 nucleotides line up with TRBD1. The trim removed 5 bases at V and 5 bases at J, leaving 6 bases unmatched. Germline V gene data show CDR1 as WSHSY and CDR2 as SAAADI. The CDR3 is 15 residues long. The DNA for the CDR3 is TGCGCCAGCAGTATCGGGACAGGGAAAAATGAAAAACTGTTTTTT. Residues: CASSIGTGKNEKLFF.